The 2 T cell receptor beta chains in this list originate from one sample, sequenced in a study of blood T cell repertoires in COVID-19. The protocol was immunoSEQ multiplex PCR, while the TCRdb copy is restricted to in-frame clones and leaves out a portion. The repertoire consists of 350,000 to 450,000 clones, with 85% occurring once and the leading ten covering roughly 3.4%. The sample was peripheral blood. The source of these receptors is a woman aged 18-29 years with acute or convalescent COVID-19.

CDR3 region: CASSPGTVIGNTIYF. The CDR3 nucleotides are TGCGCCAGCAGCCCGGGGACAGTGATAGGGAACACCATATATTTT. This rearrangement joins TRBV4-1 to TRBJ1-3, with 7 positions matching TRBD1. CDR1 and CDR2 (germline): MGHRA, YSYEKL. The length of the CDR3 is 15 residues. V shed 4 bases and J 7 bases; nucleotides not matched to a gene: 10.

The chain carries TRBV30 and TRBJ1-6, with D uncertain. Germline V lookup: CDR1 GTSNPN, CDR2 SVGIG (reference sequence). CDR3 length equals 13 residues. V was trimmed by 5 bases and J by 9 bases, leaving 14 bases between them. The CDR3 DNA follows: TGTGCCTGGGAAGGAGAGGGAATTTCACCCCTCCACTTT. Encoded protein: CAWEGEGISPLHF.